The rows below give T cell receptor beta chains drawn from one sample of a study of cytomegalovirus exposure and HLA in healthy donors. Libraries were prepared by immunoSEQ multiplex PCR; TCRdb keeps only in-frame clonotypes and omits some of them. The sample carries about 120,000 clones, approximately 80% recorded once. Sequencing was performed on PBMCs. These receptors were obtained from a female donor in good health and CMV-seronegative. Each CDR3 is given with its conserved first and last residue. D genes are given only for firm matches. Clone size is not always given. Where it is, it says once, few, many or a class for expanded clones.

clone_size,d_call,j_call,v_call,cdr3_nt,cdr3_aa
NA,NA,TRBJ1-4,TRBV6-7,TGTGCCCAGGGGCGAAATGAAAAACTGTTTTTT,CAQGRNEKLFF
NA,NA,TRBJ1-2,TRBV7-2,TGTGCCAGCAGCCAAACCGATAGAAGCGGCTACACCTTC,CASSQTDRSGYTF
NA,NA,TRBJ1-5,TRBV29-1,TGCAGCGCACGGGAGGGGAACAGTCAGCCCCAGCATTTT,CSAREGNSQPQHF
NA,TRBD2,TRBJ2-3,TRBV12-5,TGTGCTAGTGGTTTTGTCGCTAGCGGGGTCACTAGCACAGATACGCAGTATTTT,CASGFVASGVTSTDTQYF
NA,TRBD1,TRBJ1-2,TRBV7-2,TGTGCCAGCAGCTTTACCGGGACAGGGGACTATGGCTACACCTTC,CASSFTGTGDYGYTF
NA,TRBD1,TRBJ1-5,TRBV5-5,TGTGCCAGCAGCACGGCAGGGGGTAGCAATCAGCCCCAGCATTTT,CASSTAGGSNQPQHF
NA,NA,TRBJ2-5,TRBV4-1,TGCGCCAGCAGTGAACATCTGAGGATCATCGTCGACGAGACCCAGTACTTC,CASSEHLRIIVDETQYF
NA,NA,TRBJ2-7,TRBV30,TGTGCCTGGAGTGTAGCCTCGAGGGAGCAGTACTTC,CAWSVASREQYF
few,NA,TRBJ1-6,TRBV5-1,TGCGCCAGCAGCCCCCCCGGCGCCCAGGGGTCACCCCTCCACTTT,CASSPPGAQGSPLHF
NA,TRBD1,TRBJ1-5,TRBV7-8,TGTGCCAGCAGTCCTGGGACAGCTGATCAGCCCCAGCATTTT,CASSPGTADQPQHF
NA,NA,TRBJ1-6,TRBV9,TGTGCCAGCGACCGAGGAGGGAATTCACCCCTCCACTTT,CASDRGGNSPLHF